Each of the 30 T cell receptor beta chains below was sequenced from the same sample in a study of T cells in Graves' hyperthyroidism and ophthalmopathy. TCR beta CDR3 region amplification was performed from RNA transcripts. First-round RT-PCR with HTBI primers amplified the TCR CDR3 region. One entry per CDR3 protein, called by TCRdb with MiXCR from the multiplex PCR reads. This sample has roughly 500,000 distinct CDR3 sequences; 35% to 55% occur once, and the top ten carry around 20%. The sequenced sample consisted of peripheral blood or thyroid tissue (not recorded which). These receptors were taken from an adult woman with Graves' disease, either hyperthyroidism or ophthalmopathy (not recorded which).

This clonotype showed up just once. Here the CDR3 reads CSASLGLMSPQHF. The DNA of the CDR3 is TGCAGTGCTAGTCTCGGCCTAATGAGTCCCCAGCATTTT. The rearrangement uses TRBV20-1 and TRBJ1-5; D is undetermined. CDR1 is DFQATT, CDR2 SNEGSKA, per germline (reference sequence). The V end lost 3 bases, the J end lost 10 bases, and 16 bases lay between the germline ends. The CDR3 has 13 amino acids.

The chain combines TRBV25-1 with TRBJ1-2, with D unresolved. Germline lookup yields CDR1 MGHDK and CDR2 SYGVNS. The CDR3 has 13 residues. The CDR3: CAREGVTGYGYTF. The CDR3 nucleotides read TGTGCTAGGGAGGGCGTTACTGGCTATGGCTACACCTTC.

This clonotype was seen repeatedly, ten times or more. This chain joins TRBV20-1 and TRBJ2-7; 12 positions match TRBD2. Looked up from germline, CDR1 is DFQATT and CDR2 is SNEGSKA (reference sequence). V was pared by 1 base and J by 4 bases, with 8 bases of the junction left unmatched. CDR3 length equals 16 residues. DNA for the CDR3: TGCAGTGCTAGAGGGCTAGCGGGAGGGCCAGGGTACGAGCAGTACTTC. The encoded protein is CSARGLAGGPGYEQYF.

This clonotype was detected ten times or more. The chain employs TRBV2 and TRBJ1-4; D gene unclear. The V gene's germline CDR1 is SNHLY and CDR2 FYNNEI. Trimming stripped 2 bases from V and 8 bases from J, with 6 bases between. The CDR3 loop spans 12 amino acids. The chain's CDR3 is CASSEYGEKLFF. CDR3 nucleotides: TGTGCCAGCAGTGAATATGGAGAAAAACTGTTTTTT.

This clonotype was seen many times. The chain recombines TRBV20-1 with TRBJ1-6; D perhaps matches TRBD1 (5 bases). CDR1 DFQATT and CDR2 SNEGSKA come from the germline V gene (reference sequence). CDR3 length: 14 residues. V was cut by 5 bases and J by 6 bases, with 14 bases left in between. CDR3 loop: CSADTGRLNSPLHF. The DNA of the CDR3 is TGCAGTGCTGATACGGGACGGCTTAATTCACCCCTCCACTTT.

The chain couples TRBV10-3 to TRBJ1-3; D is possibly TRBD1 (5 bases). V was trimmed by 6 bases and J by 0 bases, leaving 12 bases between them. Germline loops: CDR1 ENHRY, CDR2 SYGVKD. This CDR3 spans 15 amino acids. The CDR3 nucleotides are TGTGCCATCAGCTCTCGGGGGAGCTCTGGAAACACCATATATTTT. Amino acids: CAISSRGSSGNTIYF.

This clonotype was recorded only once. The chain combines TRBV9 with TRBJ1-1, with D possibly being TRBD1 (5 bases). V was clipped by 3 bases and J by 1 base, with 22 bases between them. Germline CDR1 is SGDLS and CDR2 is YYNGEE. The CDR3 has 18 residues. CDR3 region: CASSGSRDGWASNTEAFF. The CDR3 bases are TGTGCCAGCAGCGGATCCCGGGACGGGTGGGCCTCGAACACTGAAGCTTTCTTT.

V and J are TRBV5-6 and TRBJ2-7, with 9 bases lining up with TRBD1. The CDR3 has 15 amino acids. Germline loops: CDR1 SGHDT, CDR2 YYEEEE. Trimming cost V 5 bases and J 4 bases; bases outside gene matches: 10. CDR3: CASSRIGTGPYEQYF. DNA of the CDR3: TGTGCCAGCAGTCGTATCGGGACAGGGCCGTACGAGCAGTACTTC.

This clonotype appeared a few times. V and J are TRBV19 and TRBJ1-1; D is undetermined. CDR1 and CDR2 (germline): LNHDA, SQIVND (reference sequence). V lost 3 bases to trimming and J lost 1 base, with 6 bases between them. The CDR3 consists of 13 residues. CDR3 DNA: TGTGCCAGTAGTATTCAGAGGAACACTGAAGCTTTCTTT. The encoded protein is CASSIQRNTEAFF.

In this sample, this clonotype turned up many times. The V gene is TRBV29-1, the J gene TRBJ2-7; D gene ambiguous. This CDR3 comprises 13 residues. Trimming cost V 1 base and J 0 bases, with 7 bases left between them. The germline CDR1 and CDR2 sequences are SQVTM and ANQGSEA. CDR3 sequence reads: CSVEGGTSYEQYF. As DNA, the CDR3 is TGCAGCGTTGAAGGTGGCACCTCCTACGAGCAGTACTTC.

Only a few counts were recorded for this clonotype. The junction departs from the called germline gene at one end, perhaps through a read error. The chain couples TRBV20-1 to TRBJ1-5, with D tentatively TRBD1 (6 bases). CDR1 and CDR2 from the germline V gene are DFQATT and SNEGSKA (reference sequence). The CDR3 has 15 amino acids. CDR3 bases: TGCAGTGCACTAAGTCGGGGGGCTCGCAATAAGCCCCAGCATTTT. Translating gives CSALSRGARNKPQHF.

This sequence joins TRBV29-1 and TRBJ2-7; D is ambiguous. The CDR3 totals 11 residues. Trimming shortened V by 5 bases and J by 3 bases, and 8 bases separated the two germline ends. Germline V CDR1 and CDR2: SQVTM, ANQGSEA. The CDR3 sequence is CSVRRYYEQYF. The CDR3 nucleotides read TGCAGCGTTCGGCGGTACTACGAGCAGTACTTC.

The J gene is TRBJ1-1, the V gene TRBV6-1, with D possibly matching TRBD1 (5 bases). Germline V lookup: CDR1 MNHNS, CDR2 SASEGT. There are 12 residues in the CDR3. V was trimmed by 6 bases and J by 8 bases, leaving 13 bases between them. CDR3 bases: TGTGCCAGCAGAAGGGACCTGAACGAAGCTTTCTTT. Translated, it gives CASRRDLNEAFF.

This clonotype was found many times. The V call is TRBV20-1, the J call TRBJ1-4, with 8 nucleotides matching TRBD1. Per the germline V gene, CDR1 is DFQATT and CDR2 is SNEGSKA (reference sequence). CDR3 size: 13 residues. J lost 7 bases, V lost 6 bases, and 7 bases had no gene match. The CDR3 here is CSARTGWGEKLFF. The CDR3 DNA follows: TGCAGTGCGAGGACAGGGTGGGGTGAAAAACTGTTTTTT.

Notes on this clonotype: This may be a read error, as it is one base from a much larger clone. The chain employs TRBV28 and TRBJ1-5; 7 bases are shared with TRBD1. Germline CDR1 is MDHEN and CDR2 is SYDVKM. The CDR3 contains 13 residues. V shed 8 bases, J shed 4 bases, and the junction held 5 bases outside the gene matches. DNA for the CDR3: TGTGCCAGCCAGGGGGATTATAATCAGCCCCAGCATTTT. Translation: CASQGDYNQPQHF.

In this sample, this clonotype turned up a few times. The J gene is TRBJ1-6, the V gene TRBV25-1; tentative D call: TRBD1 (5 bases). Trimming took off 3 bases at V and 7 bases at J, with 13 bases between the two ends. The CDR3 sequence is 15 residues long. Germline loops: CDR1 MGHDK, CDR2 SYGVNS. The CDR3 region has the DNA TGTGCCAGCAGTGAGGGGGGGATCAGGAATTCACCCCTCCACTTT. Translated, it gives CASSEGGIRNSPLHF.

The chain couples TRBV7-2 to TRBJ2-7; 8 positions agree with TRBD1. The CDR3 sequence is 17 residues long. V shed 7 bases, J shed 0 bases, and the junction held 14 bases outside the gene matches. The germline gives CDR1 SGHTA, CDR2 FQGNSA. The CDR3 reads CASNPHGETGVSYEQYF. The CDR3 nucleotides are TGTGCCAGCAACCCCCATGGGGAGACAGGGGTCTCCTACGAGCAGTACTTC.

Ten or more counts support this clonotype. The rearrangement joins TRBV20-1 to TRBJ2-7, with a possible D match to TRBD2 (5 bases). In germline, CDR1 is DFQATT, CDR2 SNEGSKA (reference sequence). The CDR3 loop spans 14 amino acids. V gave up 3 bases and J gave up 2 bases, with 14 bases separating them. The CDR3 spells CSASSRTFTYEQYF. The CDR3 nucleotides are TGCAGTGCTAGTTCTCGGACTTTTACCTACGAGCAGTACTTC.

The genes are TRBV25-1 and TRBJ2-7; unclear D gene. Trimming pared 6 bases from V and 6 bases from J, leaving 9 bases between. The germline gives CDR1 MGHDK, CDR2 SYGVNS. This CDR3 region has 11 residues. CDR3 in DNA: TGTGCCAGCAGATCAGGTCCCGAGCAGTACTTC. Translated: CASRSGPEQYF.

This clonotype was recorded many times. CDR3 sequence (DNA): TGTGCCAGCAGCTTAGGGGCAAGCGGGAGGCTGACAGATACGCAGTATTTT. Protein: CASSLGASGRLTDTQYF. V is TRBV7-3 and J is TRBJ2-3; 9 bases are a match to TRBD2. Germline V gives CDR1 SGHTA, CDR2 FQGTGA. With 2 bases clipped from V and 3 bases from J, the junction kept 9 bases outside the gene matches. The CDR3 covers 17 residues.

V and J are TRBV6-5 and TRBJ2-5; 11 nucleotides align to TRBD2. There are 16 residues in the CDR3. Trimming cost V 2 bases and J 1 base; bases outside gene matches: 3. The germline CDR1 and CDR2 sequences are MNHEY and SVGAGI. The CDR3 nucleotides are TGTGCCAGCAGTTACCGTGGACTAGCGGGCCAAGAGACCCAGTACTTC. Amino acids: CASSYRGLAGQETQYF.

This chain uses TRBV4-3 with TRBJ2-5, with D maybe TRBD1 (5 bases). The CDR3 is 15 amino acids. Trimming pared 0 bases from V and 5 bases from J, leaving 13 bases between. In germline, CDR1 is LGHNA, CDR2 YSLEER. CDR3 region: CASSQEFRVGETQYF. As DNA, the CDR3 is TGCGCCAGCAGCCAAGAGTTCAGGGTCGGCGAGACCCAGTACTTC.

The chain combines TRBV14 with TRBJ1-3; weak D call: TRBD1 (6 bases). In germline, CDR1 is SGHDN, CDR2 FVKESK. Trimming took off 0 bases at V and 7 bases at J, with 10 bases between the two ends. The CDR3 is made up of 14 amino acids. CDR3 nucleotide sequence: TGTGCCAGCAGCCAAGAGGGGGGACATAACACCATATATTTT. Its translation is CASSQEGGHNTIYF.

The J gene is TRBJ1-2, the V gene TRBV10-3, with 9 bases aligning to TRBD1. V dropped 0 bases and J dropped 4; count of bases not matched to a gene: 12. Germline CDR1 reads ENHRY; CDR2 reads SYGVKD. CDR3 length: 18 residues. The DNA for the CDR3 is TGTGCCATCAGTGAGTCGGGACAGGGAAACCTACTCCCCTATGGCTACACCTTC. It translates to CAISESGQGNLLPYGYTF.

V and J are TRBV28 and TRBJ2-5; maybe TRBD2 (6 bases). V lost 6 bases and J 9 bases, leaving 14 bases between the germline ends. The germline CDR1 and CDR2 sequences are MDHEN and SYDVKM. The CDR3 consists of 12 residues. The CDR3: CASRPPGEAQYF. The CDR3 DNA is TGTGCCAGCAGGCCCCCGGGGGAGGCCCAGTACTTC.

The rearrangement links TRBV29-1 to TRBJ2-7; D is possibly TRBD1 (5 bases). Germline V CDR1 and CDR2: SQVTM, ANQGSEA. The CDR3 sequence is 15 residues long. With 8 bases removed from V and 2 bases from J, the gap between germline ends came to 22 bases. The CDR3 protein is CSSQGVYGITYEQYF. For the CDR3, the DNA is TGCAGCAGCCAAGGGGTATATGGAATAACCTACGAGCAGTACTTC.

This clonotype was observed many times. The chain has TRBV5-4 and TRBJ1-1; a weak D match, TRBD1 (5 bases). Germline V CDR1 and CDR2: SGHNT, YYREEE (reference sequence). The CDR3 has 14 amino acids. V was clipped by 4 bases and J by 1 base, with 11 bases between them. CDR3: CASSLITGNTEAFF. In DNA, the CDR3 is TGTGCCAGCAGCCTAATTACAGGGAACACTGAAGCTTTCTTT.

This clonotype was seen just once. One junction end disagrees with the germline gene, perhaps due to a read error. The chain uses TRBV13 and TRBJ2-6; a weak D match, TRBD1 (5 bases). The CDR3 is 18 residues long. Germline loops: CDR1 PRHDT, CDR2 FYEKMQ (reference sequence). CDR3 nucleotides: TGTGCCAGCACCCGCCGGACGGGTTTCAGCTCTGGGGCCAACATCCTGACTTTC. Translating gives CASTRRTGFSSGANILTF.

The chain employs TRBV4-3 and TRBJ2-7, with D hard to call. Looked up from germline, CDR1 is LGHNA and CDR2 is YSLEER. The CDR3 covers 13 residues. With 4 bases removed from V and 4 bases from J, the gap between germline ends came to 11 bases. CDR3 protein: CASSRTTSYEQYF. CDR3 DNA: TGCGCCAGCAGCCGAACCACAAGTTACGAGCAGTACTTC.

This clonotype occurred many times. V gene TRBV7-8 combines with J gene TRBJ1-1; D ambiguous. Germline V gene sequence: CDR1 SGHVS, CDR2 FQNEAQ. This CDR3 comprises 12 residues. V was clipped by 8 bases and J by 4 bases, with 11 bases between them. CDR3 nucleotides: TGTGCCAGCGCCGACTGGGGCACTGAAGCTTTCTTT. Its protein product is CASADWGTEAFF.